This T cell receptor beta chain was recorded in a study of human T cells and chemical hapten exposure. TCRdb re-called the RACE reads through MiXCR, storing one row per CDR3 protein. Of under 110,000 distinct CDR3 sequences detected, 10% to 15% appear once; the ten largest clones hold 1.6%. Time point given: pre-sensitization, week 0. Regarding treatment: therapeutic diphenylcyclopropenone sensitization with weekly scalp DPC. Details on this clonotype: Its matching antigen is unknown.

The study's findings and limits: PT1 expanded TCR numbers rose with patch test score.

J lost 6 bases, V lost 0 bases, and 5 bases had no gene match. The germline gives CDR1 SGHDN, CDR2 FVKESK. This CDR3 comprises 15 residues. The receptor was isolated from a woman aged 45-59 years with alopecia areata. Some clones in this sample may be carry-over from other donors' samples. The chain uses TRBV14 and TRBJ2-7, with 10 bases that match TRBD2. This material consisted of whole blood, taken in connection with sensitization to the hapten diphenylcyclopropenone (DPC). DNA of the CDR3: TGTGCCAGCAGCCAAGATAACCTAGCGGGAGCCGAGCAGTACTTC. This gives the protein CASSQDNLAGAEQYF.